The next 29 T cell receptor beta chains were all read from a single sample in a study of beta chain features in type 1 diabetes (dated by TCRdb to between 2017 and 2018). Broader findings and caveats from the paper: Type 1 diabetes patients showed a moderate but significant shortening of TCRB CDR3 length in all four CD4+ subsets.

Library generation was performed with the immunoSEQ multiplex PCR assay. All of the isolated RNA was reverse transcribed with the High Capacity cDNA Reverse Transcription Kit, so expressed TCRB transcripts were sequenced. TCRdb obtained this table from immuneACCESS and retained in-frame rearrangements with V and J assigned. These tables miss some clones; where compared with another copy, unresolved V genes account for less than half of the shortfall, and the remainder is unexplained. For this sample the table gives about 650,000 clones, of which around 12% were detected only once. The top ten clonotypes cover around 0.12% of the sample. These receptors are not linked to any known antigen. Material: naive CD4+ T cells from blood. Per the publication, the cell subset or site label means: true naive CD4+ T cells. The source of these receptors is a man aged 30-40 years with type 1 diabetes.

The sample holds a few counts of this clone. The V gene is TRBV7-2, the J gene TRBJ2-1; 10 bases match TRBD2. V gave up 3 bases and J gave up 7 bases; unmatched junction bases: 12. CDR1 is SGHTA and CDR2 is FQGNSA in the germline V gene. The CDR3 has 17 residues. CDR3 residues: CASSFQSGGASRNEQFF. The CDR3 nucleotides are TGTGCCAGCAGCTTTCAAAGCGGGGGGGCTAGTCGAAATGAGCAGTTCTTC.

This clone was counted a few times. The chain has TRBV5-4 and TRBJ2-5; D ambiguous. V shed 0 bases and J shed 2 bases, with 11 bases lying between them. This CDR3 contains 15 residues. Germline assignment: CDR1 SGHNT and CDR2 YYREEE (reference sequence). CDR3 loop: CASSLDSASQETQYF. CDR3 coding DNA: TGTGCCAGCAGCTTGGATTCGGCGTCTCAAGAGACCCAGTACTTC.

The chain is built from TRBV5-4 and TRBJ2-5, with D perhaps matching TRBD1 (6 bases). V lost 7 bases and J lost 2, with 12 bases in between. Germline CDR1 is SGHNT and CDR2 is YYREEE (reference sequence). This CDR3 contains 13 residues. CDR3 coding DNA: TGTGCCAGCGCTCCCGGGACACAAGAGACCCAGTACTTC. Amino acids: CASAPGTQETQYF.

J is TRBJ2-6 and V is TRBV7-2; no definite D call. This CDR3 spans 15 amino acids. Looked up from germline, CDR1 is SGHTA and CDR2 is FQGNSA. V was shortened by 2 bases and J by 0 bases, with 5 bases between the two germline ends. CDR3 sequence (DNA): TGTGCCAGCAGCTTAACCAGCTCTGGGGCCAACGTCCTGACTTTC. As protein: CASSLTSSGANVLTF.

This chain joins TRBV5-6 and TRBJ2-7, with 7 bases aligning to TRBD1. The CDR3 extends over 14 amino acids. Germline-derived CDR1 and CDR2 are SGHDT and YYEEEE. The trim removed 2 bases at V and 2 bases at J, leaving 4 bases unmatched. The CDR3 sequence is CASSFRDRPYEQYF. For the CDR3, the DNA is TGTGCCAGCAGCTTCCGGGACAGACCCTACGAGCAGTACTTC.

This rearrangement joins TRBV11-3 to TRBJ2-3, with 8 nucleotides matching TRBD2. V was clipped by 5 bases and J by 2 bases; unmatched bases: 3. CDR1 and CDR2 from the germline V gene are SGHNT and YENEEA. The CDR3 runs to 14 residues. CDR3 nucleotide sequence: TGTGCCAGCAGCCTTAGCGGGATCACAGATACGCAGTATTTT. As protein: CASSLSGITDTQYF.

This clone was picked up a small number of times. The chain links TRBV30 to TRBJ1-6; D is ambiguous. Trimming pared 2 bases from V and 5 bases from J, leaving 13 bases between. CDR1 GTSNPN and CDR2 SVGIG come from the germline V gene (reference sequence). The CDR3 is 15 residues long. CDR3 loop: CAWSKGSVNNSPLHF. The CDR3, as DNA: TGTGCCTGGAGTAAGGGCTCCGTCAATAATTCACCCCTCCACTTT.

CDR3 protein: CATSRGQGATQYF. CDR3 sequence (DNA): TGTGCCACCAGCAGGGGGCAGGGGGCGACCCAGTACTTC. The chain uses TRBV15 and TRBJ2-5; 8 bases match TRBD1. Trimming cost V 3 bases and J 7 bases; bases outside gene matches: 4. This CDR3 contains 13 residues. Germline loops: CDR1 LNHNV, CDR2 YYDKDF (reference sequence).

The chain links TRBV9 to TRBJ2-3, with 8 bases lining up with TRBD1. V gave up 0 bases and J gave up 3 bases; unmatched junction bases: 9. The germline CDR1 and CDR2 sequences are SGDLS and YYNGEE. This CDR3 is built from 17 residues. CDR3 protein: CASSVETGVSGTDTQYF. In DNA form, the CDR3 reads TGTGCCAGCAGCGTAGAGACAGGGGTGTCTGGAACAGATACGCAGTATTTT. Together with reference TRBV9 and TRBJ2-3, the CDR3 gives the full variable domain: DSGVTQTPKHLITATGQRVTLRCSPRSGDLSVYWYQQSLDQGLQFLIQYYNGEERAKGNILERFSAQQFPDLHSELNLSSLELGDSALYFCASSVETGVSGTDTQYFGPGTRLTVL.

This chain joins TRBV2 and TRBJ1-1; D gene uncertain. The V end lost 8 bases, the J end lost 1 base, and 11 bases lay between the germline ends. Germline V gives CDR1 SNHLY, CDR2 FYNNEI. The CDR3 spans 13 residues. CDR3 nucleotide sequence: TGTGCCAGCCGGAAGGTGACGAACACTGAAGCTTTCTTT. Amino acids: CASRKVTNTEAFF.

On this clone: This same CDR3 is encoded by further DNA sequences in the sample. This chain connects TRBV2 to TRBJ1-5; 11 nucleotides match TRBD1. Germline lookup yields CDR1 SNHLY and CDR2 FYNNEI. CDR3 length: 14 residues. With 7 bases clipped from V and 4 bases from J, the junction kept 3 bases outside the gene matches. CDR3 nucleotides: TGTGCCAGCACCGGGACAGGGGGAAATCAGCCCCAGCATTTT. This sequence encodes CASTGTGGNQPQHF. The variable domain in full, completed from reference TRBV2 and TRBJ1-5, reads EPEVTQTPSHQVTQMGQEVILRCVPISNHLYFYWYRQILGQKVEFLVSFYNNEISEKSEIFDDQFSVERPDGSNFTLKIRSTKLEDSAMYFCASTGTGGNQPQHFGDGTRLSIL.

The rearrangement joins TRBV28 to TRBJ2-5; D is possibly TRBD1 (6 bases). V was cut by 6 bases and J by 1 base, with 18 bases left in between. Per germline, CDR1 MDHEN and CDR2 SYDVKM. This CDR3 is built from 16 residues. The CDR3 is CASSPYRATGQETQYF. The CDR3 DNA reads TGTGCCAGCAGCCCATACAGGGCGACGGGCCAAGAGACCCAGTACTTC.

This clone was counted between two and nine times. The genes are TRBV5-1 and TRBJ1-1; 7 bases line up with TRBD1. The CDR3 extends over 14 amino acids. CDR1 is SGHRS, CDR2 YFSETQ, per germline. Unmatched junction bases numbered 4, after V lost 4 bases and J lost 1 base. The CDR3 region is CASSGGQANTEAFF. CDR3 DNA: TGCGCCAGCAGCGGCGGACAGGCGAACACTGAAGCTTTCTTT.

The chain recombines TRBV7-9 with TRBJ2-3; D gene uncertain. The germline CDR1 and CDR2 sequences are SEHNR and FQNEAQ (reference sequence). There are 14 residues in the CDR3. The germline V and J ends were trimmed by 1 base and 2 bases, with 7 bases remaining between them. CDR3 coding DNA: TGTGCCAGCAGCTTAGGCACTTCCACAGATACGCAGTATTTT. It codes for CASSLGTSTDTQYF.

The chain recombines TRBV30 with TRBJ1-3; D is possibly TRBD1 (6 bases). Trimming shortened V by 0 bases and J by 3 bases, and 18 bases separated the two germline ends. Germline-derived CDR1 and CDR2 are GTSNPN and SVGIG (reference sequence). This CDR3 is built from 17 residues. The CDR3 here is CAWSVQGPLRGGNTIYF. Written as DNA, the CDR3 is TGTGCCTGGAGTGTACAGGGACCTCTAAGGGGTGGAAACACCATATATTTT.

CDR3 amino acids: CAWTPRNRAGGSNTGELFF. The CDR3 DNA is TGTGCCTGGACTCCCCGTAATAGGGCAGGGGGATCTAACACCGGGGAGCTGTTTTTT. This rearrangement joins TRBV30 to TRBJ2-2; TRBD1 matches 7 bases. Germline CDR1 GTSNPN, CDR2 SVGIG (reference sequence). Unmatched junction bases numbered 19, after V lost 4 bases and J lost 2 bases. This CDR3 is built from 19 residues.

A word on this clone: At the DNA level, this CDR3 is encoded by other sequences in the same sample as well. V usage is TRBV18 and J usage is TRBJ2-7, with D uncertain. The CDR3 sequence is 14 residues long. The V end was cut by 3 bases, the J end by 0 bases, with 9 bases between. In germline, CDR1 is KGHSH, CDR2 LQKENI. This chain's CDR3 is CASSPGPSSYEQYF. CDR3 DNA: TGTGCCAGCTCACCGGGCCCTAGCTCCTACGAGCAGTACTTC.

Concerning this clone itself: This sample includes further DNA sequences coding for the same CDR3. The genes are TRBV7-9 and TRBJ2-7; either TRBD1 or TRBD2 may fit D (5 bases each). V dropped 4 bases and J dropped 6 bases, with 7 bases sitting between them. Germline V gene lookup returns CDR1 SEHNR and CDR2 FQNEAQ (reference sequence). This CDR3 spans 11 amino acids. CDR3: CASSSGTEQYF. For the CDR3, the DNA is TGTGCCAGCAGCTCAGGGACCGAGCAGTACTTC.

This chain uses TRBV6-5 with TRBJ2-5; no clear D. Trimming removed 0 bases at V and 2 bases at J, with 7 bases between. From germline, CDR1 is MNHEY and CDR2 SVGAGI. This CDR3 spans 14 amino acids. The DNA for the CDR3 is TGTGCCAGCAGTTACTCGAGACGGCAAGAGACCCAGTACTTC. Translation: CASSYSRRQETQYF.

To note about this clone: This CDR3 is also generated by other DNA sequences in the sample. This chain uses TRBV6-5 with TRBJ2-1; TRBD2 matches at 9 bases. Germline CDR1 and CDR2: MNHEY and SVGAGI. V was pared by 3 bases and J by 4 bases, with 4 bases of the junction left unmatched. The CDR3 loop spans 15 amino acids. The CDR3 loop is CASSYSGGAYNEQFF. CDR3 DNA: TGTGCCAGCAGTTATAGCGGGGGTGCTTACAATGAGCAGTTCTTC.

This clone was observed a handful of times. Other DNA sequences within the sample encode an identical CDR3. The V call is TRBV7-2, the J call TRBJ1-4; D gene uncertain. CDR3 size: 13 residues. The germline V gene has CDR1 SGHTA and CDR2 FQGNSA. Deletions cut 1 base from V and 7 bases from J, with 7 bases between. The CDR3 spells CASSLVGSEKLFF. The DNA for the CDR3 is TGTGCCAGCAGCTTAGTGGGTTCTGAAAAACTGTTTTTT.

This clone was seen a handful of times. V usage is TRBV7-2 and J usage is TRBJ2-7; no firm D call. The CDR3 sequence is 16 residues long. Germline assignment: CDR1 SGHTA and CDR2 FQGNSA. Trimming took off 5 bases at V and 0 bases at J, with 17 bases between the two ends. The CDR3 nucleotides read TGTGCCAGCAGCCCGGCGTCCGGGTCCCTCTCCTACGAGCAGTACTTC. Protein: CASSPASGSLSYEQYF.

This chain connects TRBV10-3 to TRBJ1-3; D is perhaps TRBD1 (5 bases). The CDR3 length is 17 residues. Germline-derived CDR1 and CDR2 are ENHRY and SYGVKD. V was trimmed by 0 bases and J by 0 bases, leaving 12 bases between them. The CDR3 sequence: CAISESMGLDSGNTIYF. The CDR3 bases are TGTGCCATCAGTGAGTCGATGGGACTGGACTCTGGAAACACCATATATTTT.

In its sample, this clone was seen a few times. The rearrangement uses TRBV7-2 and TRBJ2-4, with TRBD2 as a possible D gene (5 bases). The ends were cut back, 5 bases at V and 0 bases at J, with 14 bases in the middle. CDR1 is SGHTA, CDR2 FQGNSA, per germline. The CDR3 is 16 residues long. The DNA of the CDR3 is TGTGCCAGCAGCGTACACGGGATACTAGCCAAAAACATTCAGTACTTC. Its protein is CASSVHGILAKNIQYF.

In regard to this clone: The sample contains more than one DNA sequence encoding this CDR3. This chain joins TRBV5-1 and TRBJ2-1; D perhaps matches TRBD2 (5 bases). CDR3 size: 14 residues. The germline V and J ends were trimmed by 3 bases and 0 bases, with 7 bases remaining between them. Germline V CDR1 and CDR2: SGHRS, YFSETQ. Here the CDR3 reads CASSSGGSYNEQFF. For the CDR3, the DNA is TGCGCCAGCAGCTCCGGAGGCTCCTACAATGAGCAGTTCTTC.

In this sample, this clone turned up a few times. The chain couples TRBV27 to TRBJ2-7; 9 bases fit TRBD1. Trimming at V came to 5 bases and at J to 1 base, leaving 9 bases not matched to a gene. The CDR3 has 16 amino acids. Germline V gives CDR1 MNHEY, CDR2 SMNVEV (reference sequence). The CDR3 protein is CASSPTNRGLSYEQYF. The DNA of the CDR3 is TGTGCCAGCAGTCCTACTAACAGGGGGCTTTCCTACGAGCAGTACTTC.

The chain couples TRBV15 to TRBJ2-5; perhaps TRBD1 as D (5 bases). This CDR3 is 16 amino acids long. Trimming stripped 6 bases from V and 1 base from J, with 18 bases between. Germline V gene sequence: CDR1 LNHNV, CDR2 YYDKDF (reference sequence). In nucleotides, the CDR3 is TGTGCCACCAGTCCGGGTGGGGCCAGTGGCCAAGAGACCCAGTACTTC. It translates to CATSPGGASGQETQYF.

The chain carries TRBV5-1 and TRBJ1-2; D is ambiguous. Germline CDR1 is SGHRS and CDR2 is YFSETQ. V was pared by 3 bases and J by 0 bases, with 9 bases between. This CDR3 region has 14 residues. The CDR3 sequence: CASSSSTPNYGYTF. The CDR3 DNA reads as TGCGCCAGCAGCTCGTCGACACCTAACTATGGCTACACCTTC.

This chain uses TRBV21-1 with TRBJ2-7. TRBV21-1 is a recognized pseudogene. The CDR3 contains 12 residues. The CDR3 loop is CASSKNAYEQYF. CDR3 nucleotide sequence: TGTGCCAGCAGCAAAAATGCTTACGAGCAGTACTTC.